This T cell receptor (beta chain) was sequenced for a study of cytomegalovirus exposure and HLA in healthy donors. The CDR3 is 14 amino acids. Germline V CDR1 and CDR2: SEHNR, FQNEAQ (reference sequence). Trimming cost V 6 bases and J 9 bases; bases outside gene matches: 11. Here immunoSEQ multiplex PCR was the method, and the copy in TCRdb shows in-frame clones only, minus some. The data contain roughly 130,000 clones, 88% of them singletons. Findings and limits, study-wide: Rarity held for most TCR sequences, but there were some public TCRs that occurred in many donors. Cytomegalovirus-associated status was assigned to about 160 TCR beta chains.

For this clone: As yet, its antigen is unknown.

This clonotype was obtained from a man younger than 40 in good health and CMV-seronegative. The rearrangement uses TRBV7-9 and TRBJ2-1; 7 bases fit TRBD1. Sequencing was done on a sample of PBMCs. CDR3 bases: TGTGCCAGCAGTTCTTTTTCGGGACAGACTGAGCAGTTCTTC. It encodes CASSSFSGQTEQFF.